The 2 T cell receptor beta chains given below trace back to one sample, sequenced in a study of cytomegalovirus exposure and HLA in healthy donors. The PCR made use of 60 Vbeta and 13 Jbeta primers. Produced via immunoSEQ multiplex PCR; TCRdb's table is partial and in-frame only. The sample lists under 200,000 clones; 70% to 80% were seen once. The sequenced material came from PBMCs. The receptors were gathered from a man aged 30 to 39 in good health and CMV-seropositive.

This chain connects TRBV2 to TRBJ2-7; 8 nucleotides agree with TRBD2. V shed 3 bases, J shed 4 bases, and the junction held 5 bases outside the gene matches. Looked up from germline, CDR1 is SNHLY and CDR2 is FYNNEI. The CDR3 length is 14 residues. The CDR3: CASSDGLASYEQYF. The DNA of the CDR3 is TGTGCCAGCAGTGATGGACTAGCTTCATACGAGCAGTACTTC. Using reference TRBV2 and TRBJ2-7 for the parts outside the CDR3, the full variable domain is EPEVTQTPSHQVTQMGQEVILRCVPISNHLYFYWYRQILGQKVEFLVSFYNNEISEKSEIFDDQFSVERPDGSNFTLKIRSTKLEDSAMYFCASSDGLASYEQYFGPGTRLTVT.

The chain has TRBV19 and TRBJ1-6; 10 positions match TRBD1. Germline CDR1 is LNHDA and CDR2 is SQIVND (reference sequence). V lost 7 bases and J lost 8; bases outside the gene matches: 2. CDR3 size: 13 residues. CDR3 sequence: CASTGTGDSPLHF. For the CDR3, the DNA is TGTGCCAGTACCGGGACAGGGGATTCACCCCTCCACTTT. Full variable domain (remainder filled in from reference TRBV19 and TRBJ1-6): DGGITQSPKYLFRKEGQNVTLSCEQNLNHDAMYWYRQDPGQGLRLIYYSQIVNDFQKGDIAEGYSVSREKKESFPLTVTSAQKNPTAFYLCASTGTGDSPLHFGNGTRLTVT.